This T cell receptor (beta chain) was profiled in a study of cytomegalovirus exposure and HLA in healthy donors. Overall study results and limits: Many donors carried some public TCRs, although rarity characterized most TCR sequences. Researchers catalogued 164 TCR beta chains as cytomegalovirus-associated.

Regarding this clone: Its specificity is not known.

CDR3 length: 13 residues. Germline V gives CDR1 LGHNT, CDR2 FRNRAP. V was pared by 0 bases and J by 4 bases, with 6 bases between. The method was immunoSEQ multiplex PCR; TCRdb's version includes in-frame clones alone and lacks a portion of them. The repertoire holds about 190,000 clones, with about four fifths as singletons. The TCR was taken from a man aged 18 to 29 in good health and CMV-seropositive. The sequencing input was PBMCs. The chain combines TRBV12-5 with TRBJ2-5, with D maybe TRBD2 (5 bases). The CDR3 coding sequence is TGTGCTAGTGGTTTGGTACTAGGAGAGACCCAGTACTTC. Amino acid sequence: CASGLVLGETQYF.